This is a list of T cell receptor beta chains from one sample in a study of response to subunit inactivated influenza vaccine. In TCRdb, the RT-PCR reads were re-called with MiXCR into one record per CDR3 protein. The sample yields a few hundred thousand distinct CDR3 sequences, less than 15% seen once. The sequenced sample was PBMCs from blood, obtained about 13 days after vaccination. These receptors all stem from a man in his fifties or sixties who received an inactivated influenza vaccine. Each CDR3 is given with its conserved first and last residue. A D gene is named only where the DNA matches it firmly. Rows may omit the clone size; those that give it use once, few, many or a size class.

CDR3 protein: CASSQLDEQYF
CDR3 DNA: TGTGCCAGCAGCCAGTTGGACGAGCAGTACTTC
D gene: .
clone size: few
J gene: TRBJ2-7
V gene: TRBV3-1

CDR3 protein: CATSRGSYQETQYF
CDR3 DNA: TGTGCCACCAGCAGAGGTTCCTATCAAGAGACCCAGTACTTC
D gene: .
clone size: .
J gene: TRBJ2-5
V gene: TRBV15

CDR3 protein: CAISDREQGGNQPQHF
CDR3 DNA: TGTGCCATCAGTGATAGGGAGCAAGGGGGCAATCAGCCCCAGCATTTT
D gene: .
clone size: .
J gene: TRBJ1-5
V gene: TRBV10-3

CDR3 protein: CASSIFGGNEQFF
CDR3 DNA: TGTGCCAGTAGTATATTTGGGGGGAATGAGCAGTTCTTC
D gene: .
clone size: .
J gene: TRBJ2-1
V gene: TRBV19

CDR3 protein: CASSPSGAWNEQFF
CDR3 DNA: TGTGCCAGCAGCCCCTCCGGAGCCTGGAATGAGCAGTTCTTC
D gene: .
clone size: few
J gene: TRBJ2-1
V gene: TRBV7-9

CDR3 protein: CASKPWDRDGNSPLHF
CDR3 DNA: TGTGCCAGCAAACCCTGGGACAGGGATGGAAATTCACCCCTCCACTTT
D gene: TRBD1
clone size: .
J gene: TRBJ1-6
V gene: TRBV5-5

CDR3 protein: CAISVPQRGSYEQYF
CDR3 DNA: TGTGCCATCAGTGTACCCCAACGGGGGTCCTACGAGCAGTACTTC
D gene: .
clone size: few
J gene: TRBJ2-7
V gene: TRBV10-3

CDR3 protein: CASSLRLDYEQYF
CDR3 DNA: TGTGCCAGCAGCTTACGTCTCGACTACGAGCAGTACTTC
D gene: .
clone size: few
J gene: TRBJ2-7
V gene: TRBV11-2

CDR3 protein: CASKRVEGFNEQFF
CDR3 DNA: TGTGCCAGCAAGAGGGTTGAGGGCTTTAATGAGCAGTTCTTC
D gene: .
clone size: .
J gene: TRBJ2-1
V gene: TRBV2

CDR3 protein: CASSYGGQGREKLFF
CDR3 DNA: TGTGCCAGCAGTTACGGGGGACAGGGTAGGGAAAAACTGTTTTTT
D gene: TRBD1
clone size: many
J gene: TRBJ1-4
V gene: TRBV6-5

CDR3 protein: CSVVPGRGIPSYNEQFF
CDR3 DNA: TGCAGCGTTGTCCCAGGGAGGGGAATACCCTCCTACAATGAGCAGTTCTTC
D gene: TRBD2
clone size: .
J gene: TRBJ2-1
V gene: TRBV29-1

CDR3 protein: CASSQESNKVAYNEQFF
CDR3 DNA: TGCGCCAGCAGCCAAGAGTCGAACAAGGTGGCCTACAATGAGCAGTTCTTC
D gene: .
clone size: .
J gene: TRBJ2-1
V gene: TRBV4-3

CDR3 protein: CASSLRRTRTSTDTQYF
CDR3 DNA: TGTGCCAGCAGCTTAAGGAGGACACGAACTAGCACAGATACGCAGTATTTT
D gene: .
clone size: .
J gene: TRBJ2-3
V gene: TRBV7-9

CDR3 protein: CASSLNGYQETQYF
CDR3 DNA: TGTGCCAGCAGCTTAAACGGGTACCAAGAGACCCAGTACTTC
D gene: .
clone size: .
J gene: TRBJ2-5
V gene: TRBV7-2

CDR3 protein: CASSSGTGTGTDTQYF
CDR3 DNA: TGTGCCAGCAGTTCCGGGACAGGGACAGGAACAGATACGCAGTATTTT
D gene: TRBD1
clone size: few
J gene: TRBJ2-3
V gene: TRBV2

CDR3 protein: CASNNRGSKEKLFF
CDR3 DNA: TGTGCCAGCAACAACAGGGGGAGTAAGGAAAAACTGTTTTTT
D gene: TRBD1
clone size: few
J gene: TRBJ1-4
V gene: TRBV11-2

CDR3 protein: CASSLEQVYNEQFF
CDR3 DNA: TGCGCCAGCAGCTTAGAACAGGTTTACAATGAGCAGTTCTTC
D gene: .
clone size: .
J gene: TRBJ2-1
V gene: TRBV5-1

CDR3 protein: CASSWLAFLEQYF
CDR3 DNA: TGTGCCAGCAGCTGGCTAGCTTTCCTCGAGCAGTACTTC
D gene: .
clone size: .
J gene: TRBJ2-7
V gene: TRBV6-2/TRBV6-3

CDR3 protein: CSARLGGSQPQHF
CDR3 DNA: TGCAGTGCTCGACTCGGGGGGAGTCAGCCCCAGCATTTT
D gene: .
clone size: few
J gene: TRBJ1-5
V gene: TRBV20-1

CDR3 protein: CASSLTRDSMNTEAFF
CDR3 DNA: TGTGCCAGCAGCTTAACCCGGGACAGCATGAACACTGAAGCTTTCTTT
D gene: TRBD1
clone size: few
J gene: TRBJ1-1
V gene: TRBV7-2

CDR3 protein: CASSPGTSGARTEAFF
CDR3 DNA: TGTGCCAGCAGTCCAGGAACATCCGGGGCTCGTACTGAAGCTTTCTTT
D gene: .
clone size: .
J gene: TRBJ1-1
V gene: TRBV7-9

CDR3 protein: CSARGLGTKDTGELFF
CDR3 DNA: TGCAGTGCTAGAGGTCTCGGGACAAAGGACACCGGGGAGCTGTTTTTT
D gene: .
clone size: few
J gene: TRBJ2-2
V gene: TRBV20-1

CDR3 protein: CASMPQGAGQPQHF
CDR3 DNA: TGTGCCAGTATGCCTCAGGGGGCGGGTCAGCCCCAGCATTTT
D gene: TRBD1
clone size: .
J gene: TRBJ1-5
V gene: TRBV19

CDR3 protein: CSVGFRYSYNEQFF
CDR3 DNA: TGCAGCGTTGGGTTCAGATACTCCTACAATGAGCAGTTCTTC
D gene: .
clone size: few
J gene: TRBJ2-1
V gene: TRBV29-1